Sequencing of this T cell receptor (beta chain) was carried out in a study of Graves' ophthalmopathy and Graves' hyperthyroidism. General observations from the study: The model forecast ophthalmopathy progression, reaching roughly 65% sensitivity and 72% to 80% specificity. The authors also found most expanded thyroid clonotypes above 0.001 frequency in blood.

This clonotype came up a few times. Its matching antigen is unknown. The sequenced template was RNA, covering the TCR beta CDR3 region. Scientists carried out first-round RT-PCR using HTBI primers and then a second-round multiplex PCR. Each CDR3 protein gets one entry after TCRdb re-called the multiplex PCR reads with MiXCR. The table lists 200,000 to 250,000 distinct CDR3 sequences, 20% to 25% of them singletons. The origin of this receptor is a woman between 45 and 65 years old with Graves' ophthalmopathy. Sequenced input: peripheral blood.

The CDR3 reads CSVAEQQNSYEQYF. The DNA of the CDR3 is TGCAGCGTTGCCGAACAGCAGAACTCCTACGAGCAGTACTTC. The V gene is TRBV29-1, the J gene TRBJ2-7, with unresolved D. The germline V gene has CDR1 SQVTM and CDR2 ANQGSEA. This CDR3 spans 14 amino acids. Deletions cut 4 bases from V and 0 bases from J, with 13 bases between.